The present T cell receptor beta chain was sequenced within a study of OX40 agonist ivuxolimab in advanced cancers. Study overall: Ivuxolimab is a fully human IgG2 antibody that activates OX40 (CD134). With a range of roughly 20 to 79, age averaged approximately 54 years, and about 83% were male. Regarding the study as a whole: By week 6 at 0.1 to 3.0 mg/kg, blood CD4+ and CD8+ T cells had expanded clonally. Low clonal expansion, among the lowest seen, marked partial responders at 0.1-3.0 mg/kg.

The germline CDR1 and CDR2 sequences are LNHDA and SQIVND (reference sequence). The CDR3 is 14 amino acids. Trimming cost V 7 bases and J 2 bases; bases outside gene matches: 2. A note on this clone: Antigen specificity is unknown.

Assay: immunoSEQ multiplex PCR; the TCRdb copy retains only in-frame clones and omits some. The table includes some 59,000 clones, about 90% detected once. J is TRBJ2-1 and V is TRBV19; TRBD2 matches at 10 bases. Sequences were derived from CD4+ or CD8+ T cells sorted from blood, sampled in a trial of the OX40 agonist ivuxolimab. This clonotype was sampled from an adult with an advanced solid tumor such as melanoma, head and neck, liver or kidney cancer. The CDR3 DNA sequence: TGTGCCAGTATAGCGGGAGGAACCTACAATGAGCAGTTCTTC. This translates into CASIAGGTYNEQFF.